Each of the 10 T cell receptor beta chains below was sequenced from the same sample in a study of T cell repertoires in cytomegalovirus infection. Which antigens these TCRs recognize remains unknown. From the reads, TCRdb called clonotypes with MiXCR, one entry per CDR3 protein. The sample contains about 920,000 distinct CDR3 sequences, roughly 30% of which appear only once. The starting material was cultured CD8+ T cells from PBMCs, obtained from culture after CMV antigen stimulation. These receptors were obtained from a human donor in good health (CMV status not recorded). Some clones in this sample may be carry-over from other donors' samples.

The chain couples TRBV19 to TRBJ1-1; tentatively, D is TRBD1 (6 bases). The V and J ends lost 7 bases and 6 bases respectively, with 12 bases between them. The CDR3 extends over 12 amino acids. The germline V gene encodes CDR1 LNHDA and CDR2 SQIVND (reference sequence). CDR3 sequence: CASNDEGAEAFF. The CDR3 coding sequence is TGTGCCAGTAACGATGAGGGGGCTGAAGCTTTCTTT. Full variable domain (remainder filled in from reference TRBV19 and TRBJ1-1): DGGITQSPKYLFRKEGQNVTLSCEQNLNHDAMYWYRQDPGQGLRLIYYSQIVNDFQKGDIAEGYSVSREKKESFPLTVTSAQKNPTAFYLCASNDEGAEAFFGQGTRLTVV.

The CDR3 coding sequence is TGTGCCAGCAGTTACTCGGCAGGGGGTAACACTGAAGCTTTCTTT. Its translation is CASSYSAGGNTEAFF. The chain employs TRBV6-6 and TRBJ1-1, with 7 positions matching TRBD1. After removal of 0 bases from V and 2 bases from J, the junction contained 3 bases not matched to a gene. The length of the CDR3 is 15 residues. The germline CDR1 and CDR2 sequences are MNHNY and SVGAGI (reference sequence).

This clonotype has a handful of counts. The chain has TRBV9 and TRBJ2-3; 9 bases are shared with TRBD1. The CDR3 contains 15 residues. J lost 7 bases, V lost 2 bases, and 8 bases had no gene match. Germline CDR1 SGDLS, CDR2 YYNGEE. The CDR3, as DNA: TGTGCCAGCAGCGTGGACAGGGGCCGAGCAAATACGCAGTATTTT. Encoded protein: CASSVDRGRANTQYF.

This chain uses TRBV27 with TRBJ1-2; D perhaps matches TRBD1 (5 bases). Trimming cost V 6 bases and J 8 bases, with 22 bases left between them. Germline V gives CDR1 MNHEY, CDR2 SMNVEV (reference sequence). This CDR3 has 15 amino acids. CDR3 sequence: CASSSNGGTPDGYTF. In nucleotides, the CDR3 is TGTGCCAGCAGCTCAAATGGGGGGACCCCAGACGGCTACACCTTC.

The sample holds a few counts of this clonotype. This chain uses TRBV7-8 with TRBJ1-5, with a tentative D call TRBD1 (5 bases). The germline gives CDR1 SGHVS, CDR2 FQNEAQ. The CDR3 is 16 residues long. With 8 bases removed from V and 4 bases from J, the gap between germline ends came to 21 bases. CDR3 DNA sequence: TGTGCCAGCGACGAGATCTCAGGGAGTTGGAATCAGCCCCAGCATTTT. This codes for CASDEISGSWNQPQHF.

V usage is TRBV19 and J usage is TRBJ2-7; 9 bases are a match to TRBD1. The CDR3 extends over 15 amino acids. Unmatched junction bases numbered 4, after V lost 3 bases and J lost 1 base. The V gene's germline CDR1 is LNHDA and CDR2 SQIVND (reference sequence). This CDR3 reads CASSILQGASYEQYF. CDR3 nucleotides: TGTGCCAGTAGTATTCTACAGGGGGCGTCCTACGAGCAGTACTTC.

This clonotype was found many times. The V call is TRBV2, the J call TRBJ2-5; D tentatively fits TRBD1 or TRBD2 (5 bases each). Germline V gene lookup returns CDR1 SNHLY and CDR2 FYNNEI. The CDR3 length is 12 residues. The ends were cut back, 7 bases at V and 13 bases at J, with 19 bases in the middle. Written as DNA, the CDR3 is TGTGCCAGCATCGAGGGGCCCTTCAGCCGGTACTTC. Translating it yields CASIEGPFSRYF.

This clonotype has more than one count but fewer than ten. This chain joins TRBV6-1 and TRBJ2-7; TRBD2 is a possible D gene (5 bases). The germline V and J ends were trimmed by 5 bases and 1 base, with 12 bases remaining between them. Germline CDR1 is MNHNS and CDR2 is SASEGT. CDR3 size: 14 residues. CDR3 in DNA: TGTGCCAGCAGTCCTGGACTGCTATCCTACGAGCAGTACGTC. As protein: CASSPGLLSYEQYV.

This clonotype was counted between two and nine times. This sequence joins TRBV29-1 and TRBJ1-3; D remains unclear. CDR1 SQVTM and CDR2 ANQGSEA come from the germline V gene. This CDR3 has 15 amino acids. V was trimmed by 4 bases and J by 0 bases, leaving 13 bases between them. The DNA for the CDR3 is TGCAGCGTTGGCTTCCCAGAACCCTCTGGAAACACCATATATTTT. The encoded protein is CSVGFPEPSGNTIYF.

The sample holds a few counts of this clonotype. The rearrangement joins TRBV6-8 to TRBJ1-1, with TRBD1 as a possible D gene (6 bases). Per germline, CDR1 MNHGY and CDR2 SAAAGT. Trimming stripped 10 bases from V and 6 bases from J, with 18 bases between. There are 13 residues in the CDR3. The CDR3 reads CAIPGGAGAEAFF. The CDR3 coding sequence is TGTGCCATACCTGGGGGGGCCGGGGCTGAAGCTTTCTTT.